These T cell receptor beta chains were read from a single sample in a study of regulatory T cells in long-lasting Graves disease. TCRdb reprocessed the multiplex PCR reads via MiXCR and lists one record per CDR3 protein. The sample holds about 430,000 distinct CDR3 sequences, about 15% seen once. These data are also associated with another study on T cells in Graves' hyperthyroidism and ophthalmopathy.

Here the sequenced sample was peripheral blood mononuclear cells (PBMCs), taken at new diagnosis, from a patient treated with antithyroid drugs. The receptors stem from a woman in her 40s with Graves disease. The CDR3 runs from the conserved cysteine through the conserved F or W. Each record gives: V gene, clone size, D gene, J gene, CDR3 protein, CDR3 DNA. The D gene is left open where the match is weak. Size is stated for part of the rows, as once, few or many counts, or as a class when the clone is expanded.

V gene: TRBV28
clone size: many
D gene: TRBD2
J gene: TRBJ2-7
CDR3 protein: CASQAGGLSSYEQYF
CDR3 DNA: TGTGCCAGCCAAGCGGGAGGGCTTAGCTCCTACGAGCAGTACTTC

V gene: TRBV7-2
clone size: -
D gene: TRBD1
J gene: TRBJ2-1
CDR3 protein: CASSLGQGQNEQFF
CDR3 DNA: TGTGCCAGCAGCTTAGGACAGGGCCAGAATGAGCAGTTCTTC

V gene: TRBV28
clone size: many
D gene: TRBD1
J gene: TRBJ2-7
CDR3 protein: CASSFRTGTVEQYF
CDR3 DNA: TGTGCCAGCAGTTTTCGCACCGGGACAGTCGAGCAGTACTTC

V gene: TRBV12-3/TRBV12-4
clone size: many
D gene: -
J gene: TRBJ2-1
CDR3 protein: CASTFRSPLTSISYNEQFF
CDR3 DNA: TGTGCCAGCACATTCAGGTCCCCGTTAACCTCGATCTCCTACAATGAGCAGTTCTTC

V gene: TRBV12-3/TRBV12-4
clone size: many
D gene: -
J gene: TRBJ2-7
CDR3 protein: CASSPGTYYEQYF
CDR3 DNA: TGTGCCAGCAGTCCCGGGACTTACTACGAGCAGTACTTC

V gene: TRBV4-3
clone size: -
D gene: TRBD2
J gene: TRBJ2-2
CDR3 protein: CASSQEFRLAGEVNTGELFF
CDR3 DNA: TGCGCCAGCAGCCAAGAATTCCGGCTAGCGGGAGAAGTCAACACCGGGGAGCTGTTTTTT

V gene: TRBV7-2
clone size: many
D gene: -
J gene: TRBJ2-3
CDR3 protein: CASSRDPGTDTQYF
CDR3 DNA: TGTGCCAGCAGCCGGGACCCCGGCACAGATACGCAGTATTTT

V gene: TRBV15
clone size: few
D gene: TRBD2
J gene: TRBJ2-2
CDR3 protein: CATSRGEGLALDTGELFF
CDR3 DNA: TGTGCCACCAGCAGAGGGGAAGGACTAGCCCTCGACACCGGGGAGCTGTTTTTT

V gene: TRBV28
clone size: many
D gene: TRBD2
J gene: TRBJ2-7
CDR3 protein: CASSYGLAGDSLYSYEQYF
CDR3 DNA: TGTGCCAGCAGCTACGGACTAGCGGGAGATTCCCTCTACTCCTACGAGCAGTACTTC

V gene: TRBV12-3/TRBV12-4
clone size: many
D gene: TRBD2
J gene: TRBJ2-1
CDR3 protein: CASSPLAGTYNEQFF
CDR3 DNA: TGTGCCAGCAGTCCACTAGCGGGAACCTACAATGAGCAGTTCTTC

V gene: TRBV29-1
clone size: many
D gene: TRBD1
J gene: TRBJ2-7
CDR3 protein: CSVVWDRGYEQYF
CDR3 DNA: TGCAGCGTTGTTTGGGACAGGGGGTACGAGCAGTACTTC

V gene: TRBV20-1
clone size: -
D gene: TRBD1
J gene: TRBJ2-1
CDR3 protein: CSARAGTGVRYNEQFF
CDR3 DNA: TGCAGTGCTAGAGCAGGGACAGGGGTTAGATACAATGAGCAGTTCTTC

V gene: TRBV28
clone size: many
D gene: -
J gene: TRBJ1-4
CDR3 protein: CAIRQGLGEKLFF
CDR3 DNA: TGTGCCATTCGCCAGGGGCTCGGTGAAAAACTGTTTTTT

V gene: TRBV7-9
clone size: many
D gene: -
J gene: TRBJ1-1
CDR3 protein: CASSFGQGLNTEAFF
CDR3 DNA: TGTGCCAGCAGCTTCGGGCAGGGGCTGAACACTGAAGCTTTCTTT

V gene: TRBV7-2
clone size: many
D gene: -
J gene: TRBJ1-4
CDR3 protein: CASSLVAGINEKLFF
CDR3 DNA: TGTGCCAGCAGCTTAGTGGCGGGGATTAATGAAAAACTGTTTTTT

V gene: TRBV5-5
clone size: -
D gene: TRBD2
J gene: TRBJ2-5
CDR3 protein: CASSLGSSGPQETQYF
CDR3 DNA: TGTGCCAGCAGCTTGGGGTCTAGCGGGCCCCAAGAGACCCAGTACTTC

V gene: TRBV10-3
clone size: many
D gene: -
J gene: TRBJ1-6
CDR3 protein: CAITQDYNSPLHF
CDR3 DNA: TGTGCCATCACCCAGGACTATAATTCACCCCTCCACTTT

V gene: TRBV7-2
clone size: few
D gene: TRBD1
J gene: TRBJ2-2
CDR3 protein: CASRRDRVNTGELFF
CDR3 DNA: TGTGCCAGCAGAAGGGACAGGGTGAACACCGGGGAGCTGTTTTTT

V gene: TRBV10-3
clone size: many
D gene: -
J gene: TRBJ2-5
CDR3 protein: CAISDPDYKRMTQYF
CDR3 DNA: TGTGCCATCAGTGATCCCGACTACAAGCGGATGACCCAGTACTTC

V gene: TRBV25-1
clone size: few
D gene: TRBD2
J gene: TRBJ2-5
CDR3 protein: CASSEPGLAGAVPLETQYF
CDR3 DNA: TGTGCCAGCAGTGAACCCGGACTAGCGGGAGCGGTTCCCCTCGAGACCCAGTACTTC

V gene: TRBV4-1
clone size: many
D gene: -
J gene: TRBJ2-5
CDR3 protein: CASSHPRRGETQYF
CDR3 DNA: TGCGCCAGCAGCCACCCCAGGCGGGGTGAGACCCAGTACTTC

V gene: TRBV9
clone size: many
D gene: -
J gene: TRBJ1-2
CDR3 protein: CASSAGRSAGGYTF
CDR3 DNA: TGTGCCAGCAGCGCGGGACGGTCGGCGGGTGGCTACACCTTC

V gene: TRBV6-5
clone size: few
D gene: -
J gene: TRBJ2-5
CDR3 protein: CASSYTRDSQETQYF
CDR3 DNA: TGTGCCAGCAGTTACACGCGGGACAGCCAAGAGACCCAGTACTTC

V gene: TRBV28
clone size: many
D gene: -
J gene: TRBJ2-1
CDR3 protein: CASSLRSIGEQFF
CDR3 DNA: TGTGCCAGCAGTTTACGTTCAATTGGTGAGCAGTTCTTC

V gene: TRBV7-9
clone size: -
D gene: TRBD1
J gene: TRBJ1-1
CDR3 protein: CASSSRTGIEAFF
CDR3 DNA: TGTGCCAGCAGCTCCAGGACAGGGATTGAAGCTTTCTTT

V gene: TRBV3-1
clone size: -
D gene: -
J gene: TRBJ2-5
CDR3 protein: CASSQPARGQETQYF
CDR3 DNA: TGTGCCAGCAGCCAGCCGGCGAGGGGCCAAGAGACCCAGTACTTC

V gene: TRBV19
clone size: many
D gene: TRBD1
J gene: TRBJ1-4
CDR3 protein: CASTPWTGKNEKLFF
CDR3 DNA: TGTGCCAGTACTCCGTGGACAGGGAAAAATGAAAAACTGTTTTTT

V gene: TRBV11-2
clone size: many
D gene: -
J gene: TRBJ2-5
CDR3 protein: CASSLVGLRVETQYF
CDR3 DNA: TGTGCCAGCAGCTTAGTCGGCCTCAGGGTAGAGACCCAGTACTTC

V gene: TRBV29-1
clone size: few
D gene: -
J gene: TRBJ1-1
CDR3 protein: CSVEPNTEAFF
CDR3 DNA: TGCAGCGTTGAACCGAACACTGAAGCTTTCTTT

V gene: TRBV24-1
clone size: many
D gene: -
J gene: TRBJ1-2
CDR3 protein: CATSDAASFDGYTF
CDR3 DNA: TGTGCCACCAGTGATGCGGCCTCTTTTGATGGCTACACCTTC

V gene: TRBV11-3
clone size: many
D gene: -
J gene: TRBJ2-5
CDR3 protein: CASSLSDPLETQYF
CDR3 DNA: TGTGCCAGCAGCTTAAGTGATCCACTGGAGACCCAGTACTTC

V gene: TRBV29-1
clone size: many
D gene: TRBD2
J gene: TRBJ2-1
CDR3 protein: CSVWTSGNEQFF
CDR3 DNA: TGCAGCGTGTGGACTAGCGGCAATGAGCAGTTCTTC

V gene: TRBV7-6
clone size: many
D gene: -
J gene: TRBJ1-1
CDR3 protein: CASSLVHGQANTEAFF
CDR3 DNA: TGTGCCAGCAGCTTAGTTCATGGGCAGGCGAACACTGAAGCTTTCTTT

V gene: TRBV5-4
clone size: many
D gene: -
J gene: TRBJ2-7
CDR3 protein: CASSSAGPTYEQYF
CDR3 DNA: TGTGCCAGCAGCTCGGCGGGCCCGACCTACGAGCAGTACTTC

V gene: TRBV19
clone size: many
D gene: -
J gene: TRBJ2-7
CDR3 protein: CASRAQSGAAYEQYF
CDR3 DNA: TGTGCCAGTAGGGCCCAAAGCGGAGCAGCCTACGAGCAGTACTTC

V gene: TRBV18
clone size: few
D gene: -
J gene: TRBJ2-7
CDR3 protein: CASSPKPRSSYEQYF
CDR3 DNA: TGTGCCAGCTCACCCAAACCCCGGAGCTCCTACGAGCAGTACTTC

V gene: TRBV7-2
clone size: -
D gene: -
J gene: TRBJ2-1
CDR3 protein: CASSLPSQHINEQFF
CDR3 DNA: TGTGCCAGCAGCTTACCCTCTCAACACATAAATGAGCAGTTCTTC

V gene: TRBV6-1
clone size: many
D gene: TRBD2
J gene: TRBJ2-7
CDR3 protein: CASTQNSGPFYEQYF
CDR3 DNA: TGTGCCAGCACCCAGAATAGCGGGCCCTTCTACGAGCAGTACTTC